This T cell receptor beta chain was captured in a study of T cell responses to AZD1222 COVID-19 vaccine. Libraries were prepared by immunoSEQ multiplex PCR; TCRdb keeps only in-frame clonotypes and omits some of them. The table includes about 120,000 clones, about nine tenths detected once. V lost 6 bases, J lost 7 bases, and 15 bases lay in between. The V gene's germline CDR1 is MNHEY and CDR2 SVGAGI. The CDR3 is 13 amino acids. This receptor was taken from an adult who received the AZD1222 COVID-19 vaccine. This specimen was peripheral blood, taken 28 days after the second AZD1222 dose. J is TRBJ1-1 and V is TRBV6-5; D is possibly TRBD1 (6 bases). The CDR3 DNA follows: TGTGCCAGCAGCAGAACCGGGACAATTGAAGCTTTCTTT. Translating it yields CASSRTGTIEAFF.